This is a list of T cell receptor beta chains from one sample in a study of shared clonotypes between healthy human individuals. The protocol was immunoSEQ multiplex PCR, while the TCRdb copy is restricted to in-frame clones and leaves out a portion. This repertoire shows around 2,000,000 clones, 85% to 95% found once; its top ten account for about 1.5%. The specimen sequenced was naive CD8+ T cells from PBMCs. The receptors originated from a man younger than 35 in good health. Some clones in this sample may be carry-over from other donors' samples. Each CDR3 is given with its conserved first and last residue. A D gene is named only where the DNA matches it firmly. Clone size appears in some rows only: once, few, many, or a class for an expanded clone.

V gene	D gene	clone size	CDR3 length	J gene	CDR3 protein	CDR3 DNA
TRBV19	NA	NA	15	TRBJ1-5	CASSINGFSNQPQHF	TGTGCCAGTAGTATAAATGGATTTAGCAATCAGCCCCAGCATTTT
TRBV27	NA	NA	13	TRBJ1-5	CATGQSSNQPQHF	TGTGCCACCGGTCAAAGTAGCAATCAGCCCCAGCATTTT
TRBV19	NA	few	11	TRBJ2-2	CASSVGRELFF	TGTGCCAGTAGTGTGGGGCGGGAGCTGTTTTTT
TRBV6-7	TRBD2	NA	16	TRBJ2-4	CASSGTSPEAKNIQYF	TGTGCCAGCAGTGGGACTAGCCCCGAGGCCAAAAACATTCAGTACTTC
TRBV7-6	NA	once	17	TRBJ2-5	CASSYIRDRGFLETQYF	NA
TRBV7-9	NA	once	15	TRBJ2-1	CASRIDSYSYNEQFF	TGTGCCAGCAGAATAGACTCCTACTCCTACAATGAGCAGTTCTTC
TRBV7-3	NA	NA	15	TRBJ2-1	CASSLYPSLAYEQFF	TGTGCCAGCAGCTTATATCCTAGTCTGGCATATGAGCAGTTCTTC
TRBV27	TRBD1	NA	17	TRBJ2-7	CASSLSIGDRGPYEQYF	TGTGCCAGCAGTTTATCGATCGGGGACAGGGGACCCTACGAGCAGTACTTC
TRBV5-4	TRBD2	NA	15	TRBJ2-7	CASSLSLAGAYEQYF	TGTGCCAGCAGCTTATCACTAGCGGGAGCCTACGAGCAGTACTTC
TRBV5-1	TRBD2	NA	17	TRBJ2-1	CASSLGTSGRSYNEQFF	TGCGCCAGCAGCTTGGGGACTAGCGGGAGGTCCTACAATGAGCAGTTCTTC
TRBV9	NA	NA	15	TRBJ1-1	CASSERGTMNTEAFF	TGTGCCAGCAGCGAAAGGGGCACCATGAACACTGAAGCTTTCTTT
TRBV5-1	NA	NA	13	TRBJ1-1	CASSLDRYTEAFF	TGCGCCAGCAGCTTGGACAGATACACTGAAGCTTTCTTT
TRBV27	NA	NA	15	TRBJ2-2	CASMGLGRNTGELFF	TGTGCCAGCATGGGTCTCGGGAGGAACACCGGGGAGCTGTTTTTT
TRBV19	NA	few	13	TRBJ1-1	CASYRDIGTEAFF	TGTGCCAGCTACCGGGACATTGGAACTGAAGCTTTCTTT
TRBV27	NA	NA	11	TRBJ2-3	CASSPGDTQYF	TGTGCCAGCAGTCCGGGAGATACGCAGTATTTT
TRBV9	TRBD2	NA	16	TRBJ2-3	CASSVGRLADTDTQYF	TGTGCCAGCAGCGTAGGGAGACTAGCGGACACAGATACGCAGTATTTT
TRBV2	TRBD1	NA	17	TRBJ2-1	CASSAYGQVIMSNEQFF	TGTGCCAGCAGCGCTTACGGACAGGTAATCATGTCCAATGAGCAGTTCTTC
TRBV11-3	TRBD1	NA	16	TRBJ2-1	CASSLAGQGEYNEQFF	TGTGCCAGCAGCTTAGCAGGGCAGGGGGAATACAATGAGCAGTTCTTC
TRBV7-9	TRBD1	NA	14	TRBJ2-7	CASSWTGNLREQYF	TGTGCCAGCAGCTGGACAGGGAACCTACGGGAGCAGTACTTC
TRBV2	NA	NA	14	TRBJ2-1	CASILPSSYNEQFF	TGTGCCAGCATCCTCCCTAGCTCCTACAATGAGCAGTTCTTC
TRBV5-5	NA	NA	16	TRBJ2-7	CASSFYFSGNSYEQYF	TGTGCCAGCAGCTTCTATTTTTCAGGGAACTCCTACGAGCAGTACTTC
TRBV14	TRBD1	NA	13	TRBJ1-2	CASRSQGNYGYTF	TGTGCCAGCAGATCACAGGGGAACTATGGCTACACCTTC
TRBV21-1	NA	NA	15	TRBJ1-2	CASSPGRDTNYGYTF	TGTGCCAGCAGCCCCGGGCGGGACACAAACTATGGCTACACCTTC
TRBV4-3	TRBD1	once	15	TRBJ2-7	CASSQDIQGAREQYF	TGCGCCAGCAGCCAAGATATACAGGGGGCGCGGGAGCAGTACTTC
TRBV4-1	TRBD2	NA	15	TRBJ2-7	CASSQDGRKGDEQYF	TGCGCCAGCAGCCAAGACGGGAGGAAGGGCGACGAGCAGTACTTC
TRBV6-5	TRBD2	NA	15	TRBJ2-2	CASSYSGEGTGELFF	TGTGCCAGCAGTTACTCGGGGGAGGGCACCGGGGAGCTGTTTTTT
TRBV6-5	TRBD2	NA	16	TRBJ2-7	CASSFLAGAPPYEQYF	TGTGCCAGCAGTTTCCTAGCGGGAGCCCCCCCCTACGAGCAGTACTTC
TRBV5-1	NA	NA	17	TRBJ2-7	CASSLSQGPTRLREQYF	TGCGCCAGCAGCTTGTCCCAAGGACCAACCAGATTACGGGAGCAGTACTTC
TRBV6-4	TRBD2	few	15	TRBJ2-1	CASSDSSGRWSEQFF	TGTGCCAGCAGTGACTCTAGCGGGAGGTGGTCTGAGCAGTTCTTC
TRBV2	NA	once	15	TRBJ1-1	CASSEDGALATEAFF	TGTGCCAGCAGTGAGGACGGGGCCCTCGCAACTGAAGCTTTCTTT
TRBV9	NA	once	18	TRBJ2-1	CASSVAPGQGGSYNEQFF	TGTGCCAGCAGCGTAGCTCCTGGGCAGGGCGGCTCCTACAATGAGCAGTTCTTC
TRBV29-1	TRBD1	NA	13	TRBJ1-1	CSARRQGAVEAFF	TGCAGCGCCCGACGACAGGGGGCTGTTGAAGCTTTCTTT
TRBV6-5	NA	NA	13	TRBJ1-1	CASSYVAEAEAFF	TGTGCCAGCAGTTACGTGGCGGAGGCTGAAGCTTTCTTT
TRBV6-5	TRBD2	NA	16	TRBJ2-7	CASSYSAGLATYEQYF	TGTGCCAGCAGTTACTCAGCGGGACTAGCGACTTACGAGCAGTACTTC
TRBV2	NA	NA	16	TRBJ2-3	CASSVRGGLLTDTQYF	TGTGCCAGCAGTGTGCGTGGCGGGTTACTCACAGATACGCAGTATTTT
TRBV28	NA	NA	16	TRBJ1-1	CASSFPVGEVNTEAFF	TGTGCCAGCAGTTTCCCAGTTGGAGAGGTGAACACTGAAGCTTTCTTT
TRBV9	TRBD2	NA	16	TRBJ2-5	CASSVATSGDRETQYF	TGTGCCAGCAGCGTAGCTACTAGCGGAGATAGGGAGACCCAGTACTTC
TRBV29-1	TRBD2	NA	14	TRBJ2-3	CSVGLREGADTQYF	TGCAGCGTTGGGTTGCGGGAGGGCGCAGATACGCAGTATTTT
TRBV27	TRBD2	NA	17	TRBJ2-3	CASSLLLAGGSTDTQYF	TGTGCCAGCAGTTTATTACTAGCGGGAGGTAGCACAGATACGCAGTATTTT
TRBV28	NA	NA	14	TRBJ2-3	CASSLAGVTDTQYF	TGTGCCAGCAGTTTAGCAGGAGTCACAGATACGCAGTATTTT
TRBV27	TRBD1	NA	15	TRBJ1-2	CASSSARDRGGGYTF	TGTGCCAGCAGCTCAGCCCGGGACAGGGGAGGTGGCTACACCTTC
TRBV5-1	TRBD2	NA	17	TRBJ2-7	CASSPTIGLADSYEQYF	TGCGCCAGCAGCCCGACAATCGGACTAGCGGATTCCTACGAGCAGTACTTC
TRBV7-8	NA	NA	13	TRBJ2-7	CASSLLVTYEQYF	TGTGCCAGCAGCTTACTAGTCACCTACGAGCAGTACTTC
TRBV29-1	NA	NA	14	TRBJ1-1	CSVKIGLGGTEAFF	TGCAGCGTCAAGATTGGACTGGGGGGTACTGAAGCTTTCTTT
TRBV6-1	TRBD2	NA	11	TRBJ2-1	CASSEGGGLFF	TGTGCCAGCAGTGAAGGCGGGGGGCTGTTCTTC
TRBV28	NA	NA	13	TRBJ2-1	CASSLTVYNEQFF	TGTGCCAGCAGTTTAACGGTATACAATGAGCAGTTCTTC